This is a list of T cell receptor beta chains from one sample in a study of blood T cells in healthy people across ages. MiXCR, applied by TCRdb to the 5' RACE reads, yields one record per CDR3 protein. The sample lists roughly 680,000 distinct CDR3 sequences; around 52% were seen once. The material sequenced was blood. The receptors originated from a woman older than 75 in good health. Both conserved end residues are part of each CDR3. The D gene is left open where the match is weak. Size is stated for part of the rows, as once, few or many counts, or as a class when the clone is expanded.

cdr3_length j_call clone_size d_call v_call cdr3_nt cdr3_aa
13 TRBJ1-2 . . TRBV6-1 TGTGCCAGCAGTGAATTGGGGTTGTACGGCTACACCTTC CASSELGLYGYTF
14 TRBJ1-2 . . TRBV6-6 TGTGCCAGCAGCCACATAGGGGGGTTGTGGGGCTACACCTTC CASSHIGGLWGYTF
18 TRBJ1-1 . . TRBV12-3/TRBV12-4 TGTGCCAGCAGTTTAGCGCAAGGGGGGCGTCCTCAGAACACTGAAGCTTTCTTT CASSLAQGGRPQNTEAFF
15 TRBJ1-5 . TRBD1 TRBV7-9 TGTGCCAGCAGCGGGGGACAGGGGGCTGGTCAGCCCCAGCATTTT CASSGGQGAGQPQHF
12 TRBJ2-5 few . TRBV20-1 TGCAGTGCTACGAGGCCCGAAGAGACCCAGTACTTC CSATRPEETQYF
15 TRBJ1-4 . . TRBV21-1 TGTGCCAGCAGCAAAGCTAACAGGGGCGGTGAAAAACTGTTTTTT CASSKANRGGEKLFF
14 TRBJ1-2 . . TRBV28 TGTGCCAGCAGTTTACCAAGGACTAACTATGGCTACACCTTC CASSLPRTNYGYTF
17 TRBJ1-1 . TRBD1 TRBV14 TGTGCCAACAGCCAAGAAGGGGACAGTCAAATGAACACTGAAGCTTTCTTT CANSQEGDSQMNTEAFF
16 TRBJ2-3 many TRBD2 TRBV28 TGTGCCAGCAGTACCCATAGCGGGGGCACCCCTAATACGCAGTATTTT CASSTHSGGTPNTQYF
13 TRBJ2-7 many . TRBV27 TGTGCCAGTCAGAGCGGACATTCCTACGAGCAGTACTTC CASQSGHSYEQYF
15 TRBJ2-1 . TRBD2 TRBV3-1 TGTGCCAGCAGCCAAGATGTTGCGGGAGAGCGTGAGCAGTTCTTC CASSQDVAGEREQFF
13 TRBJ2-5 . . TRBV20-1 TGCAGTGCTCTCAGAGACACGCAAGGGACCCAGTACTTC CSALRDTQGTQYF
12 TRBJ1-2 many TRBD1 TRBV20-1 TGCAGTGCACTCGACAGGGGGCCGGGCTACACCTTC CSALDRGPGYTF
15 TRBJ2-2 . . TRBV12-3/TRBV12-4 TGTGCCAGCAGTTTGGTGGGGGGGCCGACCGGGGAGCTGTTTTTT CASSLVGGPTGELFF
17 TRBJ2-6 few . TRBV21-1 TGTGCCAACACGAGATACCGGGACTGCTCTGGGGCCAACGTCCTGACTTTC CANTRYRDCSGANVLTF
19 TRBJ2-1 . TRBD2 TRBV28 TGTGCCAGCAGCTCCCGACCCGCAGGACTAGCGGTCCTCTACAATGAGCAGTTCTTC CASSSRPAGLAVLYNEQFF
13 TRBJ1-1 . TRBD1 TRBV20-1 TGCAGTGCTCCGGGACAGCCGAACACTGAAGCTTTCTTT CSAPGQPNTEAFF
18 TRBJ2-6 many . TRBV27 TGTGCCAGCAGTTTACTGGCAGGACATCCCTCTGGGGCCAACGTCCTGACTTTC CASSLLAGHPSGANVLTF
13 TRBJ2-5 . . TRBV25-1 TGTGCCAGCGGGGCCCCTGGCCAAGAGACCCAGTACTTC CASGAPGQETQYF
16 TRBJ1-6 . TRBD1 TRBV9 TGTGCCAGCAGCGTATTAGGGGGCCCGGAAAATTCACCCCTCCACTTT CASSVLGGPENSPLHF
18 TRBJ2-5 . . TRBV10-3 TGTGCCATCAGTGAGTCTCCCCTACCCGGGACGTACCAAGAGACCCAGTACTTC CAISESPLPGTYQETQYF
18 TRBJ2-1 . TRBD2 TRBV4-1 TGCGCCAGCAGCCAAGATGTTACTAGCGGACTCTCCTACAATGAGCAGTTCTTC CASSQDVTSGLSYNEQFF
14 TRBJ1-4 . . TRBV5-1 TGCGCCAGCAGCCCCGGGGAAACTAATGAAAAACTGTTTTTT CASSPGETNEKLFF
14 TRBJ2-3 . . TRBV2 TGTGCCAGCAGTAGCCAGGGTAGGGCAGATACGCAGTATTTT CASSSQGRADTQYF
15 TRBJ1-2 . TRBD1 TRBV12-3/TRBV12-4 TGTGCCAGCAGTCTCTCGCCCGGGACAGGGAATGGCTACACCTTC CASSLSPGTGNGYTF
14 TRBJ2-3 . . TRBV9 TGTGCCAGCAGCGTAACGCCCCGGGGACGCCCCCCGTATTTT CASSVTPRGRPPYF
15 TRBJ1-1 . . TRBV5-1 TGCGCCAGCACCACCTTTGGGGCTAGGAACACTGAAGCTTTCTTT CASTTFGARNTEAFF
15 TRBJ2-2 many TRBD2 TRBV12-3/TRBV12-4 TGTGCCAGCAGTTTCCGGGGAGGGGACACCGGGGAGCTGTTTTTT CASSFRGGDTGELFF
15 TRBJ2-7 . . TRBV3-1 TGTGCCAGCAGCCAAGATTCGGCAGGACGCTACGAGCAGTACTTC CASSQDSAGRYEQYF
17 TRBJ2-1 many TRBD2 TRBV20-1 TGCAGTGCCCGGGGAGGGAGCGGGGGTTTATCCTACAATGAGCAGTTCTTC CSARGGSGGLSYNEQFF
14 TRBJ2-1 many . TRBV6-4 TGTGCCAGCAGTGAGGAACTGGGGCCCTATGAGCAGTTCTTC CASSEELGPYEQFF
11 TRBJ2-5 . . TRBV20-1 TGCAGTGCTGCGGGGCTGGAGACCCAGTACTTC CSAAGLETQYF
13 TRBJ2-7 . . TRBV29-1 TGCAGCGTTGAGATACAGAGCAACTACGAGCAGTACTTC CSVEIQSNYEQYF
11 TRBJ2-3 . . TRBV13 TGTGCCAGCAGCGTTGCATGTACGCAGTATTTT CASSVACTQYF
12 TRBJ2-7 once . TRBV29-1 TGCAGCGTTGAAGGGTTCGGGGACGAGCAGTACTTC CSVEGFGDEQYF
15 TRBJ1-6 . . TRBV3-1 TGTGCCAGCAGCCAACCGGGACTTAATAATTCACCCCTCCACTTT CASSQPGLNNSPLHF
16 TRBJ1-1 once TRBD1 TRBV7-2 TGTGCCAGCAGCGCGGGGGGCATAGGGGGCGGACCTGAAGCTTTCTTT CASSAGGIGGGPEAFF
12 TRBJ2-5 few . TRBV3-1 TGTGCCAGCAGCCAAGGGTTCGGAGAGCAGTACTTC CASSQGFGEQYF
15 TRBJ2-5 many . TRBV11-2 TGTGCCAGCAGCTTACTTGGGCTAGACCAAGAGACCCAGTACTTC CASSLLGLDQETQYF
15 TRBJ2-3 . . TRBV7-2 TGTGCCAGCAGCTTACCAGCGGGTATCACAGATACGCAGTATTTT CASSLPAGITDTQYF
11 TRBJ1-6 . . TRBV12-3/TRBV12-4 TGTGCCAGCAGTGTAGATTCACCCCTCCACTTT CASSVDSPLHF
15 TRBJ2-1 . . TRBV28 TGTGCCAGCAGTACTCGCGGGCGGCGAATCAATGAGCAGTTCTTC CASSTRGRRINEQFF
16 TRBJ2-4 many TRBD2 TRBV7-2 TGTGCCAGCAGCTTAGAACTAGCGGGGACACGGAACATTCAGTACTTC CASSLELAGTRNIQYF